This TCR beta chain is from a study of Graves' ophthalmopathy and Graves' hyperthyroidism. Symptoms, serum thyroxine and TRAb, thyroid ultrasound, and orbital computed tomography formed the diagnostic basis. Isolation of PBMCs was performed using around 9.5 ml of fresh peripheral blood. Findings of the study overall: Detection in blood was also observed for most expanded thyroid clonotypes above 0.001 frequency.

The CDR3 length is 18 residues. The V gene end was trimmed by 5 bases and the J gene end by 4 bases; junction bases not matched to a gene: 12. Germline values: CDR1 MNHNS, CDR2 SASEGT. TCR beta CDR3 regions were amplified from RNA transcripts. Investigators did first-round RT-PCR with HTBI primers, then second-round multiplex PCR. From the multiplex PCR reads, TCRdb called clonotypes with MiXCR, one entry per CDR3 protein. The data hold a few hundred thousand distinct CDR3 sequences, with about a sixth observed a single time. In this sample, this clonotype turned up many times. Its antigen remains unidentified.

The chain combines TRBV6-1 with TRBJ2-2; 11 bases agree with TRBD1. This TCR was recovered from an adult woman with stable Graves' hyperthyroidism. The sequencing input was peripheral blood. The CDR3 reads CASSQRTGTGGFTGELFF. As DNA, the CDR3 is TGTGCCAGCAGTCAACGGACCGGGACAGGGGGATTCACCGGGGAGCTGTTTTTT.